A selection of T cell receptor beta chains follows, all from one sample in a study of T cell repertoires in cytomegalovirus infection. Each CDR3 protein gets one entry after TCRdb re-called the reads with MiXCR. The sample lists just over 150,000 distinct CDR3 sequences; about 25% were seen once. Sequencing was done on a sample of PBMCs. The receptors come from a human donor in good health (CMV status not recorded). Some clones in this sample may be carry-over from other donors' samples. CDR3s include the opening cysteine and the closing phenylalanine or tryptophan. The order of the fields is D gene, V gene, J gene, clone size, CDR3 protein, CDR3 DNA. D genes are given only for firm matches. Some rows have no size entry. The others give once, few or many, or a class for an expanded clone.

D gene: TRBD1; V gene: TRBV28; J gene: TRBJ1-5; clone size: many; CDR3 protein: CASSFGDRFNQPQHF; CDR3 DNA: TGTGCCAGCAGTTTCGGGGACAGGTTCAATCAGCCCCAGCATTTT
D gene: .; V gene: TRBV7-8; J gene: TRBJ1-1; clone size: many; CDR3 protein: CASSLVTEAFF; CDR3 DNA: TGTGCCAGCAGCTTAGTTACTGAAGCTTTCTTT
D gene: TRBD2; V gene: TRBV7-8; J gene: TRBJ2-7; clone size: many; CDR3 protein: CASSPYRVPAAFGRAGGKNEQYF; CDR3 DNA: TGTGCCAGCAGTCCGTATAGAGTGCCAGCAGCTTTCGGACGAGCGGGAGGGAAAAACGAGCAGTACTTC
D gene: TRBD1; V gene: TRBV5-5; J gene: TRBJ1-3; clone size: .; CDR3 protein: CAISLDGRGLGNTIYF; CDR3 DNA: TGTGCCATCAGCTTGGACGGCAGGGGGCTAGGAAACACCATATATTTT
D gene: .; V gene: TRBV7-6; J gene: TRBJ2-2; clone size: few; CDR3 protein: CASSDSVRTGELFF; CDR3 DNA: TGTGCCAGCAGCGACTCAGTCCGCACCGGGGAGCTGTTTTTT
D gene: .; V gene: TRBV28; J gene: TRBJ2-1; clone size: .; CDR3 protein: CASSLLSRRDEQFF; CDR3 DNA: TGTGCCAGCAGTTTATTGTCTCGGAGGGATGAGCAGTTCTTC
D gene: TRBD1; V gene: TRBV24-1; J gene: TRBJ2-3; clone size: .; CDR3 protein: CATSLGQGISTKSTDTQYF; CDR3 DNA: TGTGCCACCAGCCTCGGACAGGGTATCTCGACGAAAAGCACAGATACGCAGTATTTT
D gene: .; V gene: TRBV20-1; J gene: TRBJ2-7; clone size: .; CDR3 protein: CSARDPRRGTNEQYF; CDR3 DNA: TGCAGTGCTAGAGATCCTAGGCGGGGAACCAACGAGCAGTACTTC
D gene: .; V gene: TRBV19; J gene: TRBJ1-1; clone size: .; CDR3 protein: CASSIWEGNTEAFF; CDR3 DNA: TGTGCCAGTAGTATATGGGAGGGGAACACTGAAGCTTTCTTT
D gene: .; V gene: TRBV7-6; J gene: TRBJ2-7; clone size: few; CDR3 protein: CASSLSRSSYEQYF; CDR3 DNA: TGTGCCAGCAGCTTAAGCAGGAGCTCCTACGAGCAGTACTTC
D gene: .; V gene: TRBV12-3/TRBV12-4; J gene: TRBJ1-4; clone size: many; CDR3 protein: CASSLSGRQEKLFF; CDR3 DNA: TGTGCCAGCAGTTTGAGTGGGCGACAGGAAAAACTGTTTTTT
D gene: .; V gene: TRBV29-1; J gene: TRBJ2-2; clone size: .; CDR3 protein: CSVEEWEPGELFF; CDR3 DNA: TGCAGCGTTGAAGAATGGGAACCCGGGGAGCTGTTTTTT
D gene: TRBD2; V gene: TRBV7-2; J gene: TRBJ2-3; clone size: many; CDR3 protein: CASSVRGVGDTQYF; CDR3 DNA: TGTGCCAGCAGTGTTCGGGGGGTTGGAGATACGCAGTATTTT
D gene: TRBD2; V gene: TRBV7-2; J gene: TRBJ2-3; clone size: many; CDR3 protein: CASSFFAGGSDTQYF; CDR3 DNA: TGTGCCAGCAGCTTTTTCGCGGGGGGCTCAGATACGCAGTATTTT
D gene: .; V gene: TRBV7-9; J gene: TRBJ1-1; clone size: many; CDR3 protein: CASSPNLDLNTEAFF; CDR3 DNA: TGTGCCAGCAGCCCAAACCTGGACTTGAACACTGAAGCTTTCTTT
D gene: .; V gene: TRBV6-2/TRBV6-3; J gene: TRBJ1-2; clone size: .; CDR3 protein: CASNDGTYGYTF; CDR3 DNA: TGTGCCAGCAACGACGGAACCTATGGCTACACCTTC
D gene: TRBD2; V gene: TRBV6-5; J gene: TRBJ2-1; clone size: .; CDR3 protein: CASSFGRLSSYNEQFF; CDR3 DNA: TGTGCCAGCAGTTTCGGGAGGTTGAGCTCCTACAATGAGCAGTTCTTC
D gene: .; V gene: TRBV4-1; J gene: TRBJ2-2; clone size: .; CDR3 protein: CASSQEASLNTGELFF; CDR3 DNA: TGCGCCAGCAGCCAAGAAGCCTCCCTGAACACCGGGGAGCTGTTTTTT
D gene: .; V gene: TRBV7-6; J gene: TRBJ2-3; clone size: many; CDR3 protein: CASSLRAASSTDTQYF; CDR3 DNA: TGTGCCAGCAGCTTAAGGGCTGCCTCTAGCACAGATACGCAGTATTTT
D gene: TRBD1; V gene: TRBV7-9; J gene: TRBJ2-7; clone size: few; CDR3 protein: CASSLAKGQGTYEQYF; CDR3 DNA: TGTGCCAGCAGCTTGGCTAAGGGACAGGGGACCTACGAGCAGTACTTC
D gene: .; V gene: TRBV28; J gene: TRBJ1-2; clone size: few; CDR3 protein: CASMTDLYGYTF; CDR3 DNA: TGTGCCAGCATGACAGACCTCTATGGCTACACCTTC
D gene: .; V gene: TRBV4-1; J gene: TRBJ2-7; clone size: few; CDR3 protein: CASSQVMDEQYF; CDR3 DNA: TGCGCCAGCAGCCAAGTAATGGACGAGCAGTACTTC
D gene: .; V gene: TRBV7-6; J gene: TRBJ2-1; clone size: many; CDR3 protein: CASSGRFRTIPNEQFF; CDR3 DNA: TGTGCCAGCAGCGGGCGTTTCCGGACTATTCCCAATGAGCAGTTCTTC
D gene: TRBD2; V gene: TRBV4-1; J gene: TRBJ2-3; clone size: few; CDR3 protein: CASSQETSGVQDTQYF; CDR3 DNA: TGCGCCAGCAGCCAAGAGACTAGCGGGGTACAAGATACGCAGTATTTT
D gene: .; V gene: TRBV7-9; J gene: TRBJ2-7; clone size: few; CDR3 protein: CASSSRSSYEQYF; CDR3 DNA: TGTGCCAGCAGCTCCCGATCTTCCTACGAGCAGTACTTC
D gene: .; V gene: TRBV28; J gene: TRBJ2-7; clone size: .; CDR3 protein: CASSLTVGGHEQYF; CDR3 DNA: TGTGCCAGCAGTTTAACAGTCGGCGGCCACGAGCAGTACTTC
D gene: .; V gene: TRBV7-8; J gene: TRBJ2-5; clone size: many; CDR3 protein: CASSLGRVGGQETQYF; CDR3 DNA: TGTGCCAGCAGCTTAGGGCGGGTCGGGGGCCAAGAGACCCAGTACTTC
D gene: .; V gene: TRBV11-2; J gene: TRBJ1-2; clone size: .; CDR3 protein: CASSPDGSWANYGYTF; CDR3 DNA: TGTGCCAGCAGCCCCGACGGGAGTTGGGCTAACTATGGCTACACCTTC
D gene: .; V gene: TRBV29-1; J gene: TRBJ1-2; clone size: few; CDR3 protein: CSVLGPYGYTF; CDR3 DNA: TGCAGCGTTCTGGGTCCCTATGGCTACACCTTC
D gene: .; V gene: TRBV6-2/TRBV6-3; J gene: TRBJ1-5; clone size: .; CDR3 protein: CASSYLGRDQPQHF; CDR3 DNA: TGTGCCAGCAGTTACCTGGGGAGGGATCAGCCCCAGCATTTT
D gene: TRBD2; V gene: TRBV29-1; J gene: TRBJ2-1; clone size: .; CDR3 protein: CSVSGGADNEQFF; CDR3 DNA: TGCAGCGTCAGCGGGGGGGCGGACAATGAGCAGTTCTTC